A selection of T cell receptor beta chains follows, all from one sample in a study of blood T cell repertoires in COVID-19. Here immunoSEQ multiplex PCR was the method, and the copy in TCRdb shows in-frame clones only, minus some. In the table there are roughly 200,000 clones, about 88% of which are singletons. The source material was peripheral blood. The origin of the receptors is a man in his fifties or sixties with COVID-19, enrolled during active disease. Each CDR3 is given with its conserved first and last residue. Each record gives: CDR3 protein, CDR3 DNA, V gene, clone size, J gene, D gene. A D gene is named only where the DNA matches it firmly. Expanded clones are given a class, and other clones once, few, many or no size at all.

CDR3aa: CARITSGCTDTQYF; CDR3nt: TGTGCCAGGATCACTAGCGGCTGCACAGATACGCAGTATTTT; v_gene: TRBV3-1/TRBV3-2; abundance: -; j_gene: TRBJ2-3; d_gene: TRBD2
CDR3aa: CASSAGLAGAETQYF; CDR3nt: TGTGCCAGCAGCGCGGGACTAGCGGGAGCAGAGACCCAGTACTTC; v_gene: TRBV3-1/TRBV3-2; abundance: once; j_gene: TRBJ2-5; d_gene: TRBD2
CDR3aa: CASSVDGWRHGDTQYF; CDR3nt: TGTGCCAGCAGCGTAGATGGGTGGCGGCACGGAGATACGCAGTATTTT; v_gene: TRBV9; abundance: -; j_gene: TRBJ2-3; d_gene: -
CDR3aa: CATSDFYPREQGASSYNSPLHF; CDR3nt: TGTGCCACCAGTGACTTCTACCCCCGGGAACAGGGCGCCAGCTCCTATAATTCACCCCTCCACTTT; v_gene: TRBV24-1; abundance: -; j_gene: TRBJ1-6; d_gene: -
CDR3aa: CASSKKEGAYYGYTF; CDR3nt: TGTGCCAGCAGCAAAAAAGAGGGGGCATACTATGGCTACACCTTC; v_gene: TRBV21-1; abundance: -; j_gene: TRBJ1-2; d_gene: -
CDR3aa: CASSQNLWARSYEQYF; CDR3nt: TGCGCCAGCAGTCAAAACCTTTGGGCCAGGTCCTACGAGCAGTACTTC; v_gene: TRBV23-1; abundance: -; j_gene: TRBJ2-7; d_gene: -
CDR3aa: CASRDGAGERTEAFF; CDR3nt: TGTGCCAGCAGGGATGGGGCAGGGGAGCGGACTGAAGCTTTCTTT; v_gene: TRBV2; abundance: -; j_gene: TRBJ1-1; d_gene: -
CDR3aa: CASSLTGLNTDTQYF; CDR3nt: TGTGCCAGCAGCTTAACTGGACTAAACACAGATACGCAGTATTTT; v_gene: TRBV7-2; abundance: -; j_gene: TRBJ2-3; d_gene: -
CDR3aa: CASSRLAGGITDTQYF; CDR3nt: TGCGCCAGCAGCCGCCTAGCGGGAGGGATCACAGATACGCAGTATTTT; v_gene: TRBV5-1; abundance: -; j_gene: TRBJ2-3; d_gene: TRBD2
CDR3aa: CASSTGGEWGTEAFF; CDR3nt: TGTGCCAGCAGCACGGGGGGGGAATGGGGCACTGAAGCTTTCTTT; v_gene: TRBV5-4; abundance: -; j_gene: TRBJ1-1; d_gene: -
CDR3aa: CASSYGGTNYGYTF; CDR3nt: TGTGCCAGCAGTTACGGCGGAACTAACTATGGCTACACCTTC; v_gene: TRBV6-5; abundance: -; j_gene: TRBJ1-2; d_gene: -
CDR3aa: CASSSRGTGTYNEQFF; CDR3nt: TGTGCCAGCAGTTCGAGGGGGACAGGGACCTACAATGAGCAGTTCTTC; v_gene: TRBV27; abundance: -; j_gene: TRBJ2-1; d_gene: TRBD1
CDR3aa: CASSLLVRNSPLHF; CDR3nt: TGTGCCAGCAGCTTATTGGTACGGAATTCACCCCTCCACTTT; v_gene: TRBV11-2; abundance: medium-sized; j_gene: TRBJ1-6; d_gene: -
CDR3aa: CASSLVRQGLEQYF; CDR3nt: TGTGCCAGCAGCTTAGTTAGACAGGGGCTCGAGCAGTACTTC; v_gene: TRBV11-2; abundance: few; j_gene: TRBJ2-7; d_gene: TRBD1
CDR3aa: CASSPGGGLQETQYF; CDR3nt: TGTGCCAGCAGCCCGGGAGGGGGACTTCAAGAGACCCAGTACTTC; v_gene: TRBV13; abundance: -; j_gene: TRBJ2-5; d_gene: TRBD2
CDR3aa: CSASRSRSYNEQFF; CDR3nt: TGCAGCGCGAGCCGGTCCAGGTCCTACAATGAGCAGTTCTTC; v_gene: TRBV29-1; abundance: -; j_gene: TRBJ2-1; d_gene: -
CDR3aa: CASSVSGIGAFF; CDR3nt: TGTGCCAGCAGTGTAAGCGGGATCGGAGCTTTCTTT; v_gene: TRBV2; abundance: -; j_gene: TRBJ1-1; d_gene: -
CDR3aa: CASSLRGSGADTQYF; CDR3nt: TGTGCCAGCAGCTTACGAGGGTCGGGGGCAGATACGCAGTATTTT; v_gene: TRBV7-3; abundance: -; j_gene: TRBJ2-3; d_gene: -
CDR3aa: CASSKMTGSQTEAFF; CDR3nt: TGTGCCAGCAGTAAAATGACAGGGTCTCAGACTGAAGCTTTCTTT; v_gene: TRBV6-5; abundance: -; j_gene: TRBJ1-1; d_gene: TRBD1
CDR3aa: CASSTMWQNEQFF; CDR3nt: TGTGCCAGTAGTACCATGTGGCAGAATGAGCAGTTCTTC; v_gene: TRBV19; abundance: -; j_gene: TRBJ2-1; d_gene: -
CDR3aa: CASSAGTGWYEQYF; CDR3nt: TGTGCCAGCAGCGCCGGGACAGGGTGGTACGAGCAGTACTTC; v_gene: TRBV9; abundance: once; j_gene: TRBJ2-7; d_gene: TRBD1
CDR3aa: CASSLIPGGVNTEAFF; CDR3nt: TGTGCCAGCAGCTTAATCCCAGGAGGCGTGAACACTGAAGCTTTCTTT; v_gene: TRBV7-8; abundance: -; j_gene: TRBJ1-1; d_gene: -
CDR3aa: CASSLRGAHYEQYF; CDR3nt: TGTGCCAGCAGCTTACGGGGGGCCCATTACGAGCAGTACTTC; v_gene: TRBV7-9; abundance: -; j_gene: TRBJ2-7; d_gene: -